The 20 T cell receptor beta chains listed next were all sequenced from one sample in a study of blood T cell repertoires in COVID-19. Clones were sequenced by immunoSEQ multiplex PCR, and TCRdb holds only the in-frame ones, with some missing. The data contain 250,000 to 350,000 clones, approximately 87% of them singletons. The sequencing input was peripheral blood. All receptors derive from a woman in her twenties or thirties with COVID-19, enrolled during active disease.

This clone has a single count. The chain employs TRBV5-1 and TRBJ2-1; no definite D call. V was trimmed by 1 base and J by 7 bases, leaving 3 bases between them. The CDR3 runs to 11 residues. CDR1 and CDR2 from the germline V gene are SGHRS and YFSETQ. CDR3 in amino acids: CASSLLNEQFF. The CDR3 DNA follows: TGCGCCAGCAGCTTGCTTAATGAGCAGTTCTTC.

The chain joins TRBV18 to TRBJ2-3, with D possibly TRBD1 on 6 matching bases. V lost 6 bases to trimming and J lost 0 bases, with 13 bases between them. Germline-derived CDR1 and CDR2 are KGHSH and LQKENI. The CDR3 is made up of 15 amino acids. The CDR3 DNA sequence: TGTGCCAGCTCCCGACCGACAGGCAGCACAGATACGCAGTATTTT. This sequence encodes CASSRPTGSTDTQYF.

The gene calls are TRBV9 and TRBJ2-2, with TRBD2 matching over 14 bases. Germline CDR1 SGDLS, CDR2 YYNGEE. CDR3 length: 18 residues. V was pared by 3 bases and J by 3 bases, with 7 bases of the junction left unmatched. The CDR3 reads CASSATTSGRVHTGELFF. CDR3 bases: TGTGCCAGCAGCGCTACGACTAGCGGGAGGGTCCACACCGGGGAGCTGTTTTTT.

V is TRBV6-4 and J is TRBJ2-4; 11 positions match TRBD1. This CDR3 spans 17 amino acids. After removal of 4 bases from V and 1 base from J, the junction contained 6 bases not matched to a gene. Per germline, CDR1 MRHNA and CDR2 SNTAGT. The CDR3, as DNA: TGTGCCAGCAGTGGGATGGGACAGGGGGAGGCCAAAAACATTCAGTACTTC. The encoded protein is CASSGMGQGEAKNIQYF.

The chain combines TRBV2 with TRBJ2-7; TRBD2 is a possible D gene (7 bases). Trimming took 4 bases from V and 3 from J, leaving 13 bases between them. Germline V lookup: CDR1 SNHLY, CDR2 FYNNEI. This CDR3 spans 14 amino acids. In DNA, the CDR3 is TGTGCCAGCAGTGTACAGGGACTACTCTACGAGCAGTACTTC. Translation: CASSVQGLLYEQYF.

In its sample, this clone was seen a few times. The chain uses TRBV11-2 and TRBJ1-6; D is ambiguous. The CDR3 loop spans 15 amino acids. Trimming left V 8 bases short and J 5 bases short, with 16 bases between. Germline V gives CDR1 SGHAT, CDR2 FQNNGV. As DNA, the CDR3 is TGTGCCAGCGCTAGTACAACCACGGATAATTCACCCCTCCACTTT. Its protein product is CASASTTTDNSPLHF.

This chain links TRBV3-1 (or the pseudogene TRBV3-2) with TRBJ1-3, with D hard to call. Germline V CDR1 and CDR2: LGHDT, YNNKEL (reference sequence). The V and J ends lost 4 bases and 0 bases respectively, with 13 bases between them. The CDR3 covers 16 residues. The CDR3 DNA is TGTGCCAGCAGCCCCCCCCCAGGCCACTCTGGAAACACCATATATTTT. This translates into CASSPPPGHSGNTIYF.

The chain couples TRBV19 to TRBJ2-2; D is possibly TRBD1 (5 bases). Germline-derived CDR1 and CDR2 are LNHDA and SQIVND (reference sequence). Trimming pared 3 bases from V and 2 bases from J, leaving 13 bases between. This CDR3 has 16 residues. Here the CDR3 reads CASSMGYRRNTGELFF. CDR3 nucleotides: TGTGCCAGTAGTATGGGATACAGGCGCAACACCGGGGAGCTGTTTTTT.

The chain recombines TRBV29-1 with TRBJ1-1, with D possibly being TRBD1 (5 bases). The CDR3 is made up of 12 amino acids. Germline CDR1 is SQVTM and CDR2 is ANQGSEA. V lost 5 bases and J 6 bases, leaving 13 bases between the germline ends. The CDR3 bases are TGCAGCGTTCCAGGGAAGAGAGCTGAAGCTTTCTTT. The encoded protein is CSVPGKRAEAFF.

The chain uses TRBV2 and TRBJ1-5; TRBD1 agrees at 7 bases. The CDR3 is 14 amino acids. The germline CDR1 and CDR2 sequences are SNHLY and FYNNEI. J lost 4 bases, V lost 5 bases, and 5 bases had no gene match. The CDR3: CASSQGDVNQPQHF. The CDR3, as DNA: TGTGCCAGCAGTCAGGGGGACGTGAATCAGCCCCAGCATTTT.

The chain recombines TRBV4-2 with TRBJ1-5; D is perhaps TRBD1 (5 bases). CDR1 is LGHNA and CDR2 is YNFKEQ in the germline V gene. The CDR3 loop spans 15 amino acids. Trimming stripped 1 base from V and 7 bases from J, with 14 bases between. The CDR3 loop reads CASSQGIREGQPQHF. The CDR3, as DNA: TGTGCCAGCAGCCAAGGAATCAGGGAGGGACAGCCCCAGCATTTT.

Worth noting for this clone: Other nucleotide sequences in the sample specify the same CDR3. CDR3 protein: CASSPRTSGTNTGELFF. For the CDR3, the DNA is TGTGCCAGCTCACCTAGGACTAGCGGGACCAACACCGGGGAGCTGTTTTTT. This chain connects TRBV18 to TRBJ2-2; 12 bases map to TRBD2. With V trimmed by 3 bases and J by 2 bases, 4 bases remained unmatched. CDR1 KGHSH and CDR2 LQKENI come from the germline V gene. The CDR3 consists of 17 residues.

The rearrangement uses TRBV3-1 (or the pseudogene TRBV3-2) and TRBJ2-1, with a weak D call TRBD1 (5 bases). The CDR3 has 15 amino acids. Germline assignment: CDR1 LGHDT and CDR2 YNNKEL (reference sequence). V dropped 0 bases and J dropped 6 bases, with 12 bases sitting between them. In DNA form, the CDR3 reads TGTGCCAGCAGCCAAGATCAGGGTACGTTCAATGAGCAGTTCTTC. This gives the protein CASSQDQGTFNEQFF.

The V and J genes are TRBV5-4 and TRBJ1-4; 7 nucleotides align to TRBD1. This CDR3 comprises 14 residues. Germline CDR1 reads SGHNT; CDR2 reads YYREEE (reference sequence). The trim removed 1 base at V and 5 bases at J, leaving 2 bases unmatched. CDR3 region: CASSLRGGNEKLFF. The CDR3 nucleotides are TGTGCCAGCAGCTTGAGAGGGGGCAATGAAAAACTGTTTTTT.

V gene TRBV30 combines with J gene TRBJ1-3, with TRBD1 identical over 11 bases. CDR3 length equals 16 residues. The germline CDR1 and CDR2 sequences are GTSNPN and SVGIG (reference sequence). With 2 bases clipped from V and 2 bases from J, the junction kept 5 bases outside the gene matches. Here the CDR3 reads CAWSPWTGGTGNTIYF. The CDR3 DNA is TGTGCCTGGAGTCCATGGACAGGGGGCACTGGAAACACCATATATTTT.

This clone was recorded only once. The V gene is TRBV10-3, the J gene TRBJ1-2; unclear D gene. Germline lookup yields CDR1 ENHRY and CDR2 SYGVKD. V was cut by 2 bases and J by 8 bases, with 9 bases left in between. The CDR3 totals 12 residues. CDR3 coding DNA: TGTGCCATCAGTGAGAATTCCGGGGGCTACACCTTC. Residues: CAISENSGGYTF.

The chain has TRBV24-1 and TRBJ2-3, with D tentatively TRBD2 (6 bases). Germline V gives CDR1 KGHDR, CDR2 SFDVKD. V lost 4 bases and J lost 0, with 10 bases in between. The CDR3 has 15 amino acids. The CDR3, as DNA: TGTGCCACCAGTGACTCAGGGACTAGCACAGATACGCAGTATTTT. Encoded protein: CATSDSGTSTDTQYF.

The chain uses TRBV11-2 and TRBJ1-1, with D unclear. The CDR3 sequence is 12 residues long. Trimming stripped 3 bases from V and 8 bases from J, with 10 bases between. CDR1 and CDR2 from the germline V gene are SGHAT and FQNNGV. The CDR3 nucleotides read TGTGCCAGCAGCTTTTATGGAGGGGAAGCTTTCTTT. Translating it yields CASSFYGGEAFF. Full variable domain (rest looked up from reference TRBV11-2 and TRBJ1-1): EAGVAQSPRYKIIEKRQSVAFWCNPISGHATLYWYQQILGQGPKLLIQFQNNGVVDDSQLPKDRFSAERLKGVDSTLKIQPAKLEDSAVYLCASSFYGGEAFFGQGTRLTVV.

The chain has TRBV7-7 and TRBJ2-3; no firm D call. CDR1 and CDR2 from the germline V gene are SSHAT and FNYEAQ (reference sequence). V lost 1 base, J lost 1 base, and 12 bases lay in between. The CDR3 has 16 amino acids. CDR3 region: CASSLGALSGTDTQYF. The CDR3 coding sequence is TGTGCCAGCAGCTTAGGCGCCCTCTCGGGCACAGATACGCAGTATTTT.

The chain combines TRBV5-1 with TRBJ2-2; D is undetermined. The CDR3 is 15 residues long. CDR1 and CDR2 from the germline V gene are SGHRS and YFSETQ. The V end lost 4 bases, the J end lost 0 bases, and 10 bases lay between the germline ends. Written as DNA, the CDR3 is TGCGCCAGCAGCGTACGCGAATCGAACACCGGGGAGCTGTTTTTT. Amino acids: CASSVRESNTGELFF.